This is a list of T cell receptor beta chains from one sample in a study of Ad26.COV2.S vaccination and SARS-CoV-2 variants. Some clones are missing from TCRdb's copy, which holds only in-frame ones; the method was immunoSEQ multiplex PCR. The sample contains approximately 420,000 clones, approximately 90% of which appear only once. The sequenced sample was peripheral blood, obtained in a trial of Ad26.COV2.S vaccine versus placebo. All receptors come from a person between 18 and 65 years old who received the Ad26.COV2.S COVID-19 vaccine or a placebo. Both conserved end residues are part of each CDR3. The order of the fields is V gene, clone size, D gene, J gene, CDR3 DNA, CDR3 protein. D genes are given only for firm matches. For some rows the clone size is stated as once, few or many, or as a class when expanded; others skip it.

V: TRBV5-4; size: .; D: .; J: TRBJ1-1; DNA: TGTGCCAGCAGAAACCCAGGGTGGAACACTGAAGCTTTCTTT; CDR3: CASRNPGWNTEAFF
V: TRBV5-1; size: .; D: .; J: TRBJ1-2; DNA: TGCGCCAGCAGCTTGGGCGATAGTAGAGCTAACTATGGCTACACCTTC; CDR3: CASSLGDSRANYGYTF
V: TRBV19; size: .; D: .; J: TRBJ1-1; DNA: TGTGCCAGTAGTGTCGCGACAACTAACACTGAAGCTTTCTTT; CDR3: CASSVATTNTEAFF
V: TRBV5-5; size: once; D: .; J: TRBJ2-5; DNA: TGTGCCAGCAGCTCGGCGCTTTTGGGGACCCAGTACTTC; CDR3: CASSSALLGTQYF
V: TRBV15; size: .; D: TRBD1; J: TRBJ1-6; DNA: TGTGCCACCAGCAAACAACCGGGACAGGAGGCCAATTCACCCCTCCACTTT; CDR3: CATSKQPGQEANSPLHF
V: TRBV5-6; size: .; D: .; J: TRBJ2-5; DNA: TGTGCCAGCAGCTTGTTGCCTACCCCCCAAGAGACCCAGTACTTC; CDR3: CASSLLPTPQETQYF
V: TRBV15; size: .; D: TRBD1; J: TRBJ2-5; DNA: TGTGCCACCAGCAGCCCCGGCGGGACAGGGGTGAAAGAGACCCAGTACTTC; CDR3: CATSSPGGTGVKETQYF
V: TRBV28; size: .; D: .; J: TRBJ1-5; DNA: TGTGCCAGCAGGCCAGGACGCCTTCGGGGTCAGCCCCAGCATTTT; CDR3: CASRPGRLRGQPQHF
V: TRBV11-3; size: few; D: .; J: TRBJ2-2; DNA: TGTGCCAGCAGCTTCGGACACTCGAACACCGGGGAGCTGTTTTTT; CDR3: CASSFGHSNTGELFF
V: TRBV28; size: .; D: .; J: TRBJ1-6; DNA: TGTGCCAGCACCAGCCCCCGATCACCCCTCCACTTT; CDR3: CASTSPRSPLHF
V: TRBV7-6; size: .; D: .; J: TRBJ1-4; DNA: TGTGCCAGCAGCTTAAGGGCAACTAATGAAAAACTGTTTTTT; CDR3: CASSLRATNEKLFF
V: TRBV10-3; size: .; D: .; J: TRBJ1-4; DNA: TGTGCCATCAGTGAGGGGGCTGGTGAAAAACTGTTTTTT; CDR3: CAISEGAGEKLFF
V: TRBV5-1; size: .; D: TRBD1; J: TRBJ2-7; DNA: TGCGCCAGCAGCTTCCGAAGACAGGGGGACGAGCAGTACTTC; CDR3: CASSFRRQGDEQYF
V: TRBV7-8; size: .; D: TRBD1; J: TRBJ2-2; DNA: TGTGCCAGCAGCTTACCCGGACAGGGGGTCGCCGGGGAGCTGTTTTTT; CDR3: CASSLPGQGVAGELFF